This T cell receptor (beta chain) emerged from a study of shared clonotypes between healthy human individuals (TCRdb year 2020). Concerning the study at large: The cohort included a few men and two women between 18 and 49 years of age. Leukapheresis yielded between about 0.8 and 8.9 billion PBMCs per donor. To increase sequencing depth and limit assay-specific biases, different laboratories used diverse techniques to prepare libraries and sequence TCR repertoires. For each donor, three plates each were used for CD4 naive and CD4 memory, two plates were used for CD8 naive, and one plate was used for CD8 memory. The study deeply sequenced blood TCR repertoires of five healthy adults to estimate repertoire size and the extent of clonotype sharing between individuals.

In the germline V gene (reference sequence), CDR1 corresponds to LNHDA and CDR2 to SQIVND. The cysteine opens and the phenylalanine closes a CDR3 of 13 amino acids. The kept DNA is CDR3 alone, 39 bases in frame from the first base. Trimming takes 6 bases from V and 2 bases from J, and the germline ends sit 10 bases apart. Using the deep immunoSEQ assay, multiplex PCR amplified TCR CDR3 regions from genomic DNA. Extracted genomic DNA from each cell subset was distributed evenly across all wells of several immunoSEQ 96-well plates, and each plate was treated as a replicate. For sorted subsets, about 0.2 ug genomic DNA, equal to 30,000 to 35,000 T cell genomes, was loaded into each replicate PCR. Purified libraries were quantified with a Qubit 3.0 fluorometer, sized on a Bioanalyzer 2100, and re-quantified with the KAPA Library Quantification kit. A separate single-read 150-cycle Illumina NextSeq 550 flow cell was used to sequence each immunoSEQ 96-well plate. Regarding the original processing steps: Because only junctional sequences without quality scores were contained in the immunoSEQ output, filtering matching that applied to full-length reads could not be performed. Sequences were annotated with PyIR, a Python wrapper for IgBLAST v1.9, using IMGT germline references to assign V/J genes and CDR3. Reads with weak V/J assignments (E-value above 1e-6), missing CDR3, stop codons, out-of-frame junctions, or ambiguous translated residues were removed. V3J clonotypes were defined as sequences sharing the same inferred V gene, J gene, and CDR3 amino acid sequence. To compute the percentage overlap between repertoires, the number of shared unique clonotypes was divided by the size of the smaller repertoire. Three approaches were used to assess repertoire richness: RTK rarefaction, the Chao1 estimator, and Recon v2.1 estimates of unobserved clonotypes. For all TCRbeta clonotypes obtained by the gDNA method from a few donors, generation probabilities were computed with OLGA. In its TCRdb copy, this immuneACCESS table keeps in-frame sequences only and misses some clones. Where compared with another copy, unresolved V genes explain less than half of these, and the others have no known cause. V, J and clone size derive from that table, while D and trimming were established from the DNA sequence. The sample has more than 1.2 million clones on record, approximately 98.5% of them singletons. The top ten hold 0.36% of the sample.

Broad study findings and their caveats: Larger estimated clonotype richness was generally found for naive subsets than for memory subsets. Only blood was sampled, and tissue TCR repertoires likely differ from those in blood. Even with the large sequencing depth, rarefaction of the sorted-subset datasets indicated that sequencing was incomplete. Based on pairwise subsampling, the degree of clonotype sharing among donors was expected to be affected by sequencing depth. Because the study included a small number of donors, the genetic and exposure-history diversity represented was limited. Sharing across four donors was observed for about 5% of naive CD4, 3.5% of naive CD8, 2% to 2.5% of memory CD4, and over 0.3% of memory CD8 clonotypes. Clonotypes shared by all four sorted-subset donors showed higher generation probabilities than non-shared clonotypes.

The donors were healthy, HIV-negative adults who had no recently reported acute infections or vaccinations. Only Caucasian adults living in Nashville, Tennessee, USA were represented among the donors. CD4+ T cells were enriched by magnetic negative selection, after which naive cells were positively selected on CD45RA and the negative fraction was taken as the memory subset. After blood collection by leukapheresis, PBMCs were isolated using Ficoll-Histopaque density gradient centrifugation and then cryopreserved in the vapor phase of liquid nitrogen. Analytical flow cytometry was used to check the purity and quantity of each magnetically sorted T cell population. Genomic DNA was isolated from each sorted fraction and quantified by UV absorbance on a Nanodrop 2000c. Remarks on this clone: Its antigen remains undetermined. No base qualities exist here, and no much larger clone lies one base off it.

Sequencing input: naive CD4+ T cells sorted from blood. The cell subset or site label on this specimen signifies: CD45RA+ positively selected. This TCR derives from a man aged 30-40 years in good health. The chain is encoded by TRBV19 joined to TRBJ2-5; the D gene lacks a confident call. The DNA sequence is TGTGCCAGTAGGAACAGACCTCAAGAGACCCAGTACTTC. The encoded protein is CASRNRPQETQYF.